This T cell receptor beta chain was recovered during a study of cytomegalovirus exposure and HLA in healthy donors (dated by TCRdb to about 2017). A note on the overall study: In an earlier analysis of roughly 500 of the donors, around 290 Gb of sequence data and approximately 100 million unique TCR beta sequences from 150 million to 200 million T cells were reported. Both class I and class II loci were covered by HLA typing, at four-digit resolution. To decide whether each TCR beta V gene segment behaved as functional or pseudogenic, an earlier analysis of fewer than 750 of the donors relied on high-throughput TCR beta sequencing. Of the roughly 400 genotyped donors, roughly 76% were placed in the genetic ancestry cluster associated with self-reported Caucasian donors. Rather than drawing on any new phenotypic data, the later analysis identified candidate immune exposures from TCR beta sequences and the way those sequences occurred across donors. To predict cytomegalovirus infection status, the study brought together high-throughput TCR immunosequencing, statistical association of individual TCRs with disease status, and machine learning. Among over 350 genotyped donors of the cohort, an average of about 240,000 unique TCR beta nucleotide sequences were sequenced per donor, 15% to 20% of them non-productive. About 280 gigabases of sequencing data and around 90 million unique TCR sequences made up an early release that covered approximately 700 HLA-typed donors. Along with the approximately 600-subject first cohort, a separate validation cohort of 120 different subjects was used. A handful of DR-DQ haplotypes were handled as single units for association and clustering because linkage in the cohort was strong. The number of donors typed differed by locus, with 629-630 for A, B, C, DRB1 and DQB1, around 520 for DQA1, about 610 for DPA1, and over 400 for DPB1. The study profiled the T cell repertoires of 500 to 800 subjects by immunosequencing and related them to cytomegalovirus serostatus. Donor age, sex, ethnicity and CMV serostatus were compiled alongside the repertoire data. In a later analysis, previously published TCR beta repertoires from 670 or so donors were re-analyzed and high-resolution HLA genotyping was added so that TCR occurrence patterns could be studied. In a later genetic analysis, genome-wide SNP genotypes for about 60% of the 666 donors were used, and that subset was treated as a discovery cohort. Every discovery cohort repertoire had been produced on one sequencing platform. The study was designed to test whether signatures of past pathogen exposure could be identified by cataloging public T cell receptors.

Results and caveats for the whole study, not just this receptor: A later analysis found that HLA-associated TCR beta chains were more clonally expanded and had lower generation probabilities than equally common non-associated chains. Strong co-occurrence of HLA alleles, especially DR and DQ, made assigning TCR associations to individual alleles difficult. In a later analysis, TCR association rates were found to vary across HLA loci, with the most associated TCRs seen for DRB1 alleles and the fewest for HLA-C alleles. Linkage disequilibrium might explain the correlated functional status among segregating V segments, but an unknown experimental factor could not be excluded. A later genetic analysis associated a missense DCLRE1C variant with V-gene and J-gene trimming of TCR beta chains, and an independent cohort replicated the association. A later analysis found that most CMV-associated TCR beta chains appeared HLA-restricted, with HLA associations seemingly driven largely by CMV exposure. This cohort had only TCR beta chains sequenced, and the lack of alpha or paired-chain data limited which features could be detected. Because counts were too low, 15 to 20 rarely observed V segments, including chromosome 9 orphons, were excluded from the earlier analysis of around 590 of the donors. Because HLA typing was missing for some donors at each locus, association tests included only the typed subset. It was suggested by the authors that the approach could potentially be generalized to other disease states and immunological phenotypes. Immune exposure information for the cohort was limited to CMV serostatus. Several of the top co-occurrence clusters appeared to be linked to parvovirus B19, influenza, CMV and Epstein-Barr virus, according to a later analysis. Some IMGT-functional V segments, including TRBV6-2 and TRBV6-3, could not be distinguished by the 87-base-pair reads and were therefore excluded. In an earlier analysis of roughly 500 of the donors, most TCR beta V segments appeared in productive rearrangements about 90% or about 30% of the time, broadly matching IMGT annotations. Specific HLA alleles were associated with 15,000 to 20,000 TCR beta sequences at a false discovery rate of 0.05 in a later analysis. A few of the identified cytomegalovirus-associated TCR beta chains were confirmed in vitro to be specific for cytomegalovirus antigens. A further reported finding was that TCR beta sequences accurately predicted the HLA-A and HLA-B alleles for most subjects in the first cohort. According to a later genetic analysis, donors in an Asian-associated ancestry cluster had fewer N-insertions in productive TCRs than the approximately 670-donor mean. Roughly uniform sequencing depth across donors was assumed in presence/absence analyses, although this assumption may not hold. A group of highly shared sequence variants was considered likely to be a technical artifact of the sequencing pipeline. In both the original and validation cohorts, the classifier was reported to diagnose cytomegalovirus status with high specificity and sensitivity. Most TCR sequences were observed very rarely across donors, whereas some public TCRs were present in many individuals. The study gave a list of around 170 TCR beta chains associated with cytomegalovirus.

The cohort consisted of approximately 690 healthy bone marrow donors. All cohort members were sampled while nominally healthy, although unrecorded immune exposures were likely present. The donor tested CMV seropositive and was one of the 289 seropositive cohort members. Each donor provided a peripheral blood sample, and peripheral blood mononuclear cells were used for TCR beta sequencing. Genomic DNA extraction from the blood cell samples was performed with the Qiagen DNeasy Blood Extraction Kit. In this sample, this clone turned up a few times. It has no known antigen specificity. Per-nucleotide qualities are absent, and no much larger clonotype sits a single base away. Library preparation used the immunoSEQ multiplex PCR assay. For the multiplex PCR, a mixture combining 60 forward primers for TCR Vbeta segments and 13 reverse primers for TCR Jbeta segments was used. A multiplex PCR assay on genomic DNA amplified the CDR3 region of rearranged TCR beta genes. The Illumina HiSeq System was used to sequence the amplified TCR beta libraries as 87-base-pair reads. As for the original processing: A later analysis tallied roughly 76 million unique TCR beta chains across the 666 repertoires, and around 9.9 million of those chains were shared by two or more donors. Raw reads were error-corrected and collapsed into unique sequences with a nearest-neighbor algorithm that merged closely related sequences to remove PCR and sequencing errors. CDR3 sequences were aligned to IMGT reference sequences to assign V, D and J gene segments. Each retained sequence needed at least a six-nucleotide match to both a V gene segment and a J gene segment. A rearrangement counted as productive if the CDR3 had no stop codons and remained in frame with V and J, and every other rearrangement counted as non-productive. Following IMGT convention, CDR3 was defined as the stretch from the second conserved V-encoded cysteine to the conserved J-encoded phenylalanine. The earlier analysis of some 550 of the donors excluded any sequence lacking an unambiguous match to a single V gene segment. An earlier analysis of fewer than 750 of the donors classified V segments as functional when productive rearrangements were above 56.7% and as segregating when the standard deviation between donors was above 5%. To diagnose cytomegalovirus status from the catalog of TCR beta chain sequences, a statistical classification framework was built. A later analysis assigned V and J genes by comparing TCR nucleotide sequences with IMGT/GENE-DB human TR gene sequences. A later analysis assigned CDR3 sequences and most-parsimonious VDJ recombination scenarios with the TCRdist pipeline. A later analysis defined each TCR beta chain by its CDR3 amino acid sequence plus V-gene family, and excluded reads lacking a unique V-gene family. To address suspected cross-contamination and a sequencing artifact, a later analysis removed 450 to 700 highly shared, low-generation-probability nucleotide sequences. A later analysis calculated a clonal expansion index for each public chain from normalized within-repertoire ranks of inferred template counts. In a later analysis, generation probabilities were computed using a VDJ recombination model fitted to out-of-frame rearrangements, and the results were checked against IGoR. In a later analysis, TCR-TCR, TCR-HLA and TCR-CMV co-occurrence was scored with hypergeometric tests, and a repertoire-size bias correction was applied to TCR pairs. To estimate false discovery rates, a later analysis permuted the HLA or CMV assignments 20 times. In a later analysis, co-occurring TCRs were grouped using DBSCAN, and TCRdist sequence similarity was added for clustering within HLA-allele-positive subsets. Repertoires with fewer than 30,000 or more than 120,000 public chains were left out of co-occurrence clustering, as were five repertoires with anomalous nucleotide sharing. Entries here come from immuneACCESS through TCRdb and include only in-frame sequences with V and J called. Some clones fail to appear in such tables; in the studies checked, an unresolved V gene covers under half of the shortfall, and the cause of the remainder is unknown. V, J and clone size are those of that table, while D and trimming were read from the DNA. The sample table contains roughly 200,000 clones; only one count was recorded for 9.5% of them. The ten largest make up roughly 1.3% of the sample.

V is pruned by 1 base and J by 3 bases, leaving 7 bases of the junction without a gene match. The CDR3, cysteine through phenylalanine, is 19 amino acids long. The only DNA kept is the CDR3, 57 bases in frame from the first base. According to the germline V gene, CDR1 reads SGHVS and CDR2 reads FNYEAQ. The chain couples TRBV7-6 to TRBJ2-2; TRBD2 matches 14 bases in the middle. Sequenced material: PBMCs. This TCR was recovered from a woman younger than 45 in good health and CMV-seropositive. The CDR3 is CASSLVGLAGVFHTGELFF. Here is the DNA: TGTGCCAGCAGCTTAGTGGGACTAGCGGGAGTCTTTCACACCGGGGAGCTGTTTTTT.